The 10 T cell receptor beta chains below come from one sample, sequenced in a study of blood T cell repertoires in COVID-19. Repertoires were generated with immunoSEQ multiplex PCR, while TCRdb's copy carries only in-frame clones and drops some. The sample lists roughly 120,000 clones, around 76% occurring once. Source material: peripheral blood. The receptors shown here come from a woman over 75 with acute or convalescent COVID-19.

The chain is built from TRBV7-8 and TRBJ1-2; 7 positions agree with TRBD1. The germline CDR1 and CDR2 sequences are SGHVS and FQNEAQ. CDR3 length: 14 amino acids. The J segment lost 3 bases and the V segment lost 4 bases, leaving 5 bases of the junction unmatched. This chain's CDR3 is CASSSLGTDYGYTF. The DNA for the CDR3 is TGTGCCAGCAGCTCGTTGGGGACAGACTATGGCTACACCTTC.

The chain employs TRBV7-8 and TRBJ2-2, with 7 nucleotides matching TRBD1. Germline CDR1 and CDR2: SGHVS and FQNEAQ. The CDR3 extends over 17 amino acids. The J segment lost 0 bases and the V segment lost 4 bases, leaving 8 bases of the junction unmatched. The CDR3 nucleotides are TGTGCCAGCAGCTGGAGAACAGGGGCCTCGAACACCGGGGAGCTGTTTTTT. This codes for CASSWRTGASNTGELFF. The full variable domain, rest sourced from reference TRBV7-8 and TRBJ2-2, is GAGVSQSPRYKVAKRGQDVALRCDPISGHVSLFWYQQALGQGPEFLTYFQNEAQLDKSGLPSDRFFAERPEGSVSTLKIQRTQQEDSAVYLCASSWRTGASNTGELFFGEGSRLTVL.

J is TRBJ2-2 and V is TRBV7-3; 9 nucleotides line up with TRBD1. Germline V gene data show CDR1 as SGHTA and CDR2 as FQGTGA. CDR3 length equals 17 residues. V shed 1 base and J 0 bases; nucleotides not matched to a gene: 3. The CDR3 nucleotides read TGTGCCAGCAGCTTAAATAGGGACAGGGCGAACACCGGGGAGCTGTTTTTT. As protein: CASSLNRDRANTGELFF.

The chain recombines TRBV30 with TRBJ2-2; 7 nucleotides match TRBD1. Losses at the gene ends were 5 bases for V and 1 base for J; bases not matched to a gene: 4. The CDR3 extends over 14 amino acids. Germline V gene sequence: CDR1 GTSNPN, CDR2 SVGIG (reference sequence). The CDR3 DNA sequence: TGTGCCTGGCCGGGACAGCGGAACACCGGGGAGCTGTTTTTT. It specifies CAWPGQRNTGELFF.

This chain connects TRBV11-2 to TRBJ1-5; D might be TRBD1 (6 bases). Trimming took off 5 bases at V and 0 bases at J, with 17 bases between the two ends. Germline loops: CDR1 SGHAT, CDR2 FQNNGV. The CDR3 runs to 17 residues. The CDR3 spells CASSPRGGAVSNQPQHF. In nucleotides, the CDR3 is TGTGCCAGCAGCCCTCGGGGGGGGGCGGTTAGCAATCAGCCCCAGCATTTT.

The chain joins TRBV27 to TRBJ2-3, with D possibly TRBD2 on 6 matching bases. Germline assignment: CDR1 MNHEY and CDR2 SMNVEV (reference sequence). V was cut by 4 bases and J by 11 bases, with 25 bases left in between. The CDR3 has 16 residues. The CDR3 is CASSSRVSPPVGGQYF. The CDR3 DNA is TGTGCCAGCAGTTCCCGTGTTTCCCCGCCCGTGGGGGGGCAGTATTTT.

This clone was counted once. CDR3 in DNA: TGTGCCAGCAGCTCCCTCCGAGGATCATACAATGAGCAGTTCTTC. It is translated as CASSSLRGSYNEQFF. The rearrangement joins TRBV7-3 to TRBJ2-1; no clear D gene. The CDR3 loop spans 15 amino acids. Trimming stripped 4 bases from V and 4 bases from J, with 14 bases between. In germline, CDR1 is SGHTA, CDR2 FQGTGA. Together with reference TRBV7-3 and TRBJ2-1, the CDR3 gives the full variable domain: GAGVSQTPSNKVTEKGKYVELRCDPISGHTALYWYRQSLGQGPEFLIYFQGTGAADDSGLPNDRFFAVRPEGSVSTLKIQRTERGDSAVYLCASSSLRGSYNEQFFGPGTRLTVL.

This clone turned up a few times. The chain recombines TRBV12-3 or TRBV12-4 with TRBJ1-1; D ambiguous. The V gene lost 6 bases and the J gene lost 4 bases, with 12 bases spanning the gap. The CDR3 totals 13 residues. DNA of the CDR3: TGTGCCAGCAGACCCACTATGGGCACTGAAGCTTTCTTT. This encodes CASRPTMGTEAFF.

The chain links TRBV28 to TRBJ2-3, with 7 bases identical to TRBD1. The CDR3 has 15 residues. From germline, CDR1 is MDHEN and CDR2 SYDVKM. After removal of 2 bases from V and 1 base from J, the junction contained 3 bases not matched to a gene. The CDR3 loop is CASSLRGQGTDTQYF. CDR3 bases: TGTGCCAGCAGTTTAAGGGGGCAGGGCACAGATACGCAGTATTTT.

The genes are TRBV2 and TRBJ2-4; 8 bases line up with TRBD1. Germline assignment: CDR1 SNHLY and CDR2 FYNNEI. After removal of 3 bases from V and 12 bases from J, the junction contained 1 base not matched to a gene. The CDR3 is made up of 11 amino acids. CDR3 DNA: TGTGCCAGCAGTGAGGACAGGGCTCAGTACTTC. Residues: CASSEDRAQYF.